This is a list of T cell receptor beta chains from one sample in a study of shared clonotypes between healthy human individuals. Assay used: immunoSEQ multiplex PCR; TCRdb lists only in-frame clones, some missing. The table lists 950,000 to 1,100,000 clones, 65% to 75% of them singletons. The sequenced sample was memory CD4+ T cells sorted from blood. Source of these receptors: a man aged 18 to 30 in good health. Each CDR3 is given with its conserved first and last residue. The D gene is left open where the match is weak. Only part of the rows carry a size: once, few, many, or a class if the clone is expanded.

>-|TRBV4-1|-|14|TRBJ1-2
TGCGCCAGCAGCCAAGATTTAGGGAACTATGGCTACACCTTC
CASSQDLGNYGYTF
>-|TRBV27|-|17|TRBJ1-3
TGTGCCAGCAGTTTGGCCCCTCCCGCCGTCTCTGGAAACACCATATATTTT
CASSLAPPAVSGNTIYF
>-|TRBV6-6|-|12|TRBJ1-2
TGTGCCAGCAGGCCGATATCCGGTGGCTACACCTTC
CASRPISGGYTF
>TRBD1|TRBV27|-|16|TRBJ1-2
TGTGCCAGCAGTCCAAACATCGGACAGGGAGTCGGTGGCTACACCTTC
CASSPNIGQGVGGYTF
>-|TRBV7-3|-|15|TRBJ1-1
TGTGCCAGCAGCTTACAGGGCGGAGGGAACACTGAAGCTTTCTTT
CASSLQGGGNTEAFF
>TRBD1|TRBV28|-|13|TRBJ2-2
TGTGCCAGCAGAACACAGGGGACCGGGGAGCTGTTTTTT
CASRTQGTGELFF
>-|TRBV5-4|-|17|TRBJ2-6
TGTGCCAGCAGCTTGCTTCTTCAGGGCTCTGGGGCCAACGTCCTGACTTTC
CASSLLLQGSGANVLTF
>TRBD1|TRBV10-3|-|13|TRBJ1-2
TGTGCCATCAGGGGGGACAGGGGGTCTGGCTACACCTTC
CAIRGDRGSGYTF
>TRBD1|TRBV2|-|14|TRBJ1-3
TGTGCCAGCAGCAATGACAGGGTTGGAAACACCATATATTTT
CASSNDRVGNTIYF
>-|TRBV11-3|-|13|TRBJ2-7
TGTGCCAGCAGCTTAGATCGGGGCCCCGAGCAGTACTTC
CASSLDRGPEQYF
>TRBD2|TRBV10-1|once|16|TRBJ2-1
TGCGCCAGCAGTGACCCGACTAGCGGGAGGATAAATGAGCAGTTCTTC
CASSDPTSGRINEQFF
>-|TRBV5-1|once|14|TRBJ1-1
TGCGCCAGCAGCTTGAGAGAAGGTCAAACTGAAGCTTTCTTT
CASSLREGQTEAFF
>-|TRBV7-2|-|15|TRBJ2-7
TGTGCCAGCAGCTTAGACCGGGCCCCATCCTGGGAGCAGTACTTC
CASSLDRAPSWEQYF
>-|TRBV2|-|15|TRBJ1-6
TGTGCCAGCAGTGGTGTGGCAGGACCTAATTCACCCCTCCACTTT
CASSGVAGPNSPLHF
>-|TRBV2|few|12|TRBJ2-5
TGTGCCAGCATTGGGTCGGGAGAGACCCAGTACTTC
CASIGSGETQYF
>-|TRBV6-4|once|13|TRBJ2-7
TGTGCCACCTCCCGGGGACACCACGACGAGCAGTACTTC
CATSRGHHDEQYF
>-|TRBV7-9|-|13|TRBJ2-7
TGTGCCAGCAGCTTAGCGGGAGACCACGAGCAGTACTTC
CASSLAGDHEQYF
>-|TRBV6-7|-|16|TRBJ2-7
TGTGCCAGCAGTTACTCTAATAGCGATAGCTCCTACGAGCAGTACTTC
CASSYSNSDSSYEQYF
>TRBD1|TRBV18|-|16|TRBJ1-4
TGTGCCAGCTCACCACCGAGGACAGGGGTTAAGGAAAAACTGTTTTTT
CASSPPRTGVKEKLFF
>TRBD2|TRBV7-9|-|17|TRBJ2-1
TGTGCCAGCAGCAATATTAATCTAGCGGGGGGATACAATGAGCAGTTCTTC
CASSNINLAGGYNEQFF
>-|TRBV28|-|15|TRBJ2-3
TGTGCCAGCAGTTTGGGTGGTGGTTGGACAGATACGCAGTATTTT
CASSLGGGWTDTQYF
>-|TRBV7-2|once|14|TRBJ1-1
TGTGCCAGCAGCCGGGACTTTAGGAACACTGAAGCTTTCTTT
CASSRDFRNTEAFF
>TRBD2|TRBV19|-|14|TRBJ2-5
TGTGCCAGTAGTATGCGGGGGGGTAGAGAGACCCAGTACTTC
CASSMRGGRETQYF
>-|TRBV5-5|-|16|TRBJ1-1
TGTGCCAGCAGCTTGTCTGGAGGGGCTGTGAACACTGAAGCTTTCTTT
CASSLSGGAVNTEAFF
>-|TRBV7-9|once|14|TRBJ2-1
TGTGCCAGTTCCCCCTCGAGCTCCTACAATGAGCAGTTCTTC
CASSPSSSYNEQFF
>-|TRBV6-5|-|16|TRBJ1-2
TGTGCCAGCAGTTCTCCCGACAGCCGTTCTAACTATGGCTACACCTTC
CASSSPDSRSNYGYTF
>TRBD2|TRBV5-6|few|16|TRBJ2-3
TGTGCCAGCAGCTCCCTAGCGGGGGACCCGACAGATACGCAGTATTTT
CASSSLAGDPTDTQYF
>TRBD1|TRBV15|-|16|TRBJ2-3
TGTGCCACCAGCAGGCGGACAGGGTCGGACACAGATACGCAGTATTTT
CATSRRTGSDTDTQYF
>-|TRBV6-5|-|14|TRBJ1-5
TGTGCCAGCAGCCGAGGTACAGGGTCTCAGCCCCAGCATTTT
CASSRGTGSQPQHF
>-|TRBV5-1|-|15|TRBJ2-1
TGCGCCAGCAGCCCACGGTCCGGTGCAGGCTATGAGCAGTTCTTC
CASSPRSGAGYEQFF
>-|TRBV30|-|11|TRBJ2-1
TGTGCCTGGAGTTCAGGTGATGAGCAGTTCTTC
CAWSSGDEQFF
>TRBD2|TRBV10-3|-|17|TRBJ2-3
TGTGCCATCAGTGGGGCGGGACTAGCGGGCTACACAGATACGCAGTATTTT
CAISGAGLAGYTDTQYF
>-|TRBV27|-|12|TRBJ2-1
TGTGCCAGCAGTTTAGGCCCCAGCGGGCAGTTCTTC
CASSLGPSGQFF
>-|TRBV5-5|-|14|TRBJ1-3
TGTGCCAGCAGCTTGTGGACCGATGGAAACACCATATATTTT
CASSLWTDGNTIYF
>-|TRBV15|-|15|TRBJ2-5
TGTGCCACCAGCAGAGATCGGACCGGCGGCGAGACCCAGTACTTC
CATSRDRTGGETQYF
>-|TRBV10-1|-|15|TRBJ1-6
TGCGCCAGCAGTGAAGGGAGCTCCTATAATTCACCCCTCCACTTT
CASSEGSSYNSPLHF
>-|TRBV18|few|14|TRBJ2-3
TGTGCCAGCTCACCACCAATTCTCACAGATACGCAGTATTTT
CASSPPILTDTQYF
>TRBD1|TRBV2|few|11|TRBJ1-2
TGTGCCAGCGAACTCGGGACAGCCAACACCTTC
CASELGTANTF
>-|TRBV19|-|14|TRBJ2-2
TGTGCCAGTAATGAGGCTCTAGCTACCGGGGAGCTGTTTTTT
CASNEALATGELFF
>-|TRBV28|once|13|TRBJ1-6
-
CASSLFDFGPVAF
>-|TRBV2|few|12|TRBJ2-3
TGTGCCAGCAGTGAAGCTACCCGGGCGCAGTATTTT
CASSEATRAQYF
>-|TRBV5-4|-|15|TRBJ1-1
TGTGCCAGCAGCTTGGTTGATACAGGCTCGAATGAAGCTTTCTTT
CASSLVDTGSNEAFF
>-|TRBV15|-|14|TRBJ2-7
TGTGCCACCAGTGCCTTGGGGGGCTCCTACGAGCAGTACTTC
CATSALGGSYEQYF
>TRBD1|TRBV5-1|-|17|TRBJ1-1
TGCGCCAGCAGCTCACAGGGGGGATTTTCTATGAACACTGAAGCTTTCTTT
CASSSQGGFSMNTEAFF
>TRBD1|TRBV5-4|-|16|TRBJ2-2
TGTGCCAGCAGCCAAGGACAGGTGCTGAACACCGGGGAGCTGTTTTTT
CASSQGQVLNTGELFF
>-|TRBV6-1|-|12|TRBJ2-1
TGTGCCAGCAGGACTAGCTACAATGAGCAGTTCTTC
CASRTSYNEQFF
>-|TRBV6-6|-|13|TRBJ1-3
TGTGCCAGCTTCACCGGGCCCGGAAACACCATATATTTT
CASFTGPGNTIYF
>TRBD2|TRBV2|-|15|TRBJ2-1
TGTGCCAGCAGTGTTACGAGCGGGAGTTATAATGAGCAGTTCTTC
CASSVTSGSYNEQFF
>-|TRBV7-2|-|12|TRBJ1-3
TGTGCCAGCAGCCCAACCAAGGACACCATATATTTT
CASSPTKDTIYF
>-|TRBV6-6|-|13|TRBJ1-2
TGTGCCAGCAGTTACGGCTTCTTGGGTGGCTACACCTTC
CASSYGFLGGYTF
>TRBD1|TRBV7-2|-|14|TRBJ1-5
TGTGCCAGCAGCTTAAGACAGGGGGACCAGCCCCAGCATTTT
CASSLRQGDQPQHF
>-|TRBV28|few|14|TRBJ2-5
TGTGCCAGCACCCTAGAGGGGCACCAAGAGACCCAGTACTTC
CASTLEGHQETQYF